This TCR beta chain appears in the sequencing data of a study of CD8 T cells in ankylosing spondylitis (dated by TCRdb to about 2017). Turning to the overall study: To find TCR variants linked to disease, the study profiled T cell receptor beta repertoires in ankylosing spondylitis patients and healthy donors. Peripheral blood samples were taken, and synovial fluid was additionally collected from ankylosing spondylitis patients. The full study cohort was made up of approximately 24 ankylosing spondylitis patients and about a hundred healthy donors. Broader findings and caveats from the paper: The disease-linked clones were reported to be significantly enriched in matched synovial fluid samples from ankylosing spondylitis patients. The disease-linked clones had a CD8+ phenotype and were found at relatively low frequencies in peripheral blood. Blood from ankylosing spondylitis patients appeared to be characterized by a TCR beta motif made up of several highly homologous amino acid variants. Some TCR beta motif variants had previously been reported in synovial fluid and blood of reactive arthritis patients, which suggested common disease-initiation mechanisms.

Sequencing was carried out with an Illumina HiSeq 2500. TCR beta libraries were prepared by quantitative 5'-RACE with molecular barcodes. The study's processing was this. To identify disease-linked TCR variants, a new computational method was used, one built on a probabilistic model of VDJ rearrangement. The public sequencing data were trimmed at Q25 with fastp and processed into clonotypes with MiXCR by TCRdb, which kept only in-frame beta chains. Entries that share a CDR3 protein sequence are merged under the most common genes and DNA. The V and J calls reflect TCRdb's pipeline rather than the authors' work. The sample table shows around 90,000 distinct CDR3 sequences, and 27% are seen once. The ten largest make up approximately 59% of the sample. A few counts support this clonotype. Which antigen it targets is not known. Base qualities are not provided; no much larger clone lies one nucleotide away.

The CDR3 sequence holds 15 residues, the cysteine and phenylalanine included. Only the CDR3 part of the read is kept: 45 bases, read in frame from the first base. Relative to germline, V is missing 5 bases and J is missing 9 bases, with 6 bases of the junction outside any gene match. Taken from the germline V gene (reference sequence), the CDR1 and CDR2 loops are LGHDT and YNNKEL. Source material: blood, either unsorted or a sorted T cell fraction (not recorded which). The sequence was collected from a male donor with ankylosing spondylitis or in good health (not recorded which). The chain employs TRBV3-1 and TRBJ2-1; TRBD2 matches 14 bases in the middle. The nucleotide sequence is given as TGTGCCAGCAGCACGCGACTAGCGGGAGGGCTTGAGCAGTTCTTC. Its translation is CASSTRLAGGLEQFF.